This T cell receptor beta chain comes out of a study of blood T cells in healthy people across ages. Whole-study findings and limits: Naive T cell percentage and TCR beta diversity correlated strongly.

This clonotype was seen ten or more times. Its target is unknown. The CDR3 contains 12 residues. Germline V gene data show CDR1 as DFQATT and CDR2 as SNEGSKA (reference sequence). Trimming left V 2 bases short and J 2 bases short, with 7 bases between. Primers used in a second PCR of about 6 to 11 cycles were a sample-barcoded 5' primer and a J-beta primer mix. TCRdb re-called the 5' RACE reads with MiXCR, one entry per CDR3 protein. Counted here are about 730,000 distinct CDR3 sequences, roughly 47% occurring once; the ten biggest clones make up 20% to 25%. Source material: blood. The chain uses TRBV20-1 and TRBJ2-7, with D tentatively TRBD1 (6 bases). This receptor was obtained from a woman aged 55-75 years in good health. This CDR3 reads CSARTGTYEQYF. The CDR3 DNA reads TGCAGTGCTAGAACAGGGACCTACGAGCAGTACTTC.